Sequencing of this TCR beta chain was carried out in a study of Tregs in tolerant kidney transplant recipients. Study-level background: Recipients received nonmyeloablative bone marrow transplants from related graft donors, with transient mixed chimerism. Findings and limits, study-wide: Donor-specific Treg expansion exceeded global Treg expansion in tolerant patients, suggesting antigen drive.

Thawed PBMCs were FACS-sorted into unstimulated CD4+CD25+CD127- regulatory T cells, CD4+CD25- non-regulatory cells, CD4 and CD8 cells. About this clone: Its antigen is not known.

Only in-frame clones appear in the TCRdb table, and some are missing; sequencing was by immunoSEQ multiplex PCR. The repertoire consists of about 61,000 clones, with approximately 83% occurring once and the leading ten covering around 2.3%. Looked up from germline, CDR1 is LNHDA and CDR2 is SQIVND (reference sequence). The CDR3 spans 14 residues. Trimming removed 7 bases from V and 1 base from J, with 13 bases in between. The V call is TRBV19, the J call TRBJ1-1; a weak D match, TRBD1 (5 bases). This TCR was sampled from a human donor who received a combined kidney and bone marrow transplant. Sequencing used Tregs from blood, obtained before the transplant. The CDR3 is CASKVGAGNTEAFF. The CDR3 DNA sequence: TGTGCCAGTAAAGTAGGGGCGGGGAACACTGAAGCTTTCTTT.